These T cell receptor beta chains were read from a single sample in a study of shared clonotypes between healthy human individuals. Profiling relied on immunoSEQ multiplex PCR, and the TCRdb table lists in-frame clones only, not all of them. The data show 2 million to 3 million clones, with 90% to 95% seen just once and 0.36% held by the top ten. Sequencing was carried out using naive CD4+ T cells from PBMCs. These receptors were collected from a man aged 18 to 35 in good health. Some clones in this sample may be carry-over from other donors' samples. CDR3s include the opening cysteine and the closing phenylalanine or tryptophan. The order of the fields is V gene, clone size, D gene, J gene, CDR3 DNA, CDR3 protein. The D gene is left open where the match is weak. The size field is filled for only some rows; it gives once, few, many or a size class.

TRBV5-1	NA	TRBD1	TRBJ2-5	TGCGCCAGCAGCCCCGGACAGGGGGCCGGTCCCGAAGAGACCCAGTACTTC	CASSPGQGAGPEETQYF
TRBV19	once	TRBD2	TRBJ2-7	TGTGCCAGTAGTATCCCGGGACTAGAAAAGTACGAGCAGTACTTC	CASSIPGLEKYEQYF
TRBV4-1	NA	TRBD1	TRBJ2-1	TGCGCCAGCAGCCAATCTATTACCGGGACAGGGGGTGCAGGTGAGCAGTTCTTC	CASSQSITGTGGAGEQFF
TRBV5-8	NA	NA	TRBJ2-1	TGTGCCAGCAGCTGGTTCCTAGGAGAAGGGTACAATGAGCAGTTCTTC	CASSWFLGEGYNEQFF
TRBV5-1	NA	TRBD1	TRBJ2-5	TGCGCCAGCAGCCCCAGACAGGGGAGTCAAGAGACCCAGTACTTC	CASSPRQGSQETQYF
TRBV7-3	NA	NA	TRBJ2-2	TGTGCCAGCAGCTTAATGGGCAGTCCACCCGGGGAGCTGTTTTTT	CASSLMGSPPGELFF
TRBV6-5	NA	NA	TRBJ1-3	TGTGCCAGCAGTTACGCGGACACCATATATTTT	CASSYADTIYF
TRBV28	NA	TRBD1	TRBJ2-1	TGTGCCAGCAGTCCTTCTGGACAGGGATTCCACAATGAGCAGTTCTTC	CASSPSGQGFHNEQFF
TRBV7-2	NA	NA	TRBJ2-7	TGTGCCAGCAGCTTGAGGGCCTACGAGCAGTACTTC	CASSLRAYEQYF
TRBV5-1	NA	NA	TRBJ1-2	TGCGCCAGCAGCTTGATGGCAGGGGACGGCTACACCTTC	CASSLMAGDGYTF
TRBV28	NA	NA	TRBJ2-7	TGTGCCAGCAGTTTATTTGACGGCGAGCAGTACTTC	CASSLFDGEQYF
TRBV27	NA	NA	TRBJ2-3	TGTGCCAGCAGTTTCAAGGCAGCTAGCACAGATACGCAGTATTTT	CASSFKAASTDTQYF
TRBV15	NA	NA	TRBJ1-5	TGTGCCACCAGCAGAGATCAGGACGGTAGCAATCAGCCCCAGCATTTT	CATSRDQDGSNQPQHF
TRBV7-2	few	NA	TRBJ1-2	TGTGCCAGCAGCTTTTCCAGGTCTGGCTACACCTTC	CASSFSRSGYTF
TRBV28	NA	TRBD1	TRBJ1-1	TGTGCCAGCAGTTTACGAGACAGGGGGCGCACTGAAGCTTTCTTT	CASSLRDRGRTEAFF
TRBV5-1	NA	NA	TRBJ1-1	TGCGCCAGCAGCCCGGTGAGTGGGAACACTGAAGCTTTCTTT	CASSPVSGNTEAFF